Shown below are 28 T cell receptor beta chains from a single sample sequenced in a study of blood T cell repertoires in COVID-19. Sequencing used immunoSEQ multiplex PCR; TCRdb keeps in-frame clones, though not all of them. The sample holds roughly 460,000 clones, around 90% seen once. Sequencing was done on a sample of peripheral blood. The source of these receptors is a young man with COVID-19, enrolled during active disease.

This clone was recorded once. J is TRBJ2-2 and V is TRBV7-9; D is perhaps TRBD1 (5 bases). Germline lookup yields CDR1 SEHNR and CDR2 FQNEAQ (reference sequence). The V end lost 5 bases, the J end lost 6 bases, and 13 bases lay between the germline ends. There are 14 residues in the CDR3. The CDR3: CASSPQGDSGELFF. The CDR3 DNA is TGTGCCAGCAGCCCGCAAGGGGATTCCGGGGAGCTGTTTTTT.

The chain uses TRBV29-1 and TRBJ1-4; D remains unclear. The CDR3 has 13 amino acids. The V end was cut by 0 bases, the J end by 8 bases, with 10 bases between. CDR1 is SQVTM, CDR2 ANQGSEA, per germline. This chain's CDR3 is CSVEDGVGEKLFF. DNA for the CDR3: TGCAGCGTTGAAGACGGGGTGGGGGAAAAACTGTTTTTT.

The chain is built from TRBV10-3 and TRBJ1-2, with 11 nucleotides matching TRBD1. With V trimmed by 2 bases and J by 7 bases, 6 bases remained unmatched. Germline V gives CDR1 ENHRY, CDR2 SYGVKD. This CDR3 comprises 15 residues. The CDR3 DNA sequence: TGTGCCATCAGTGAGGGGGACAGGGGGACTAGTGGCTACACCTTC. Translation gives CAISEGDRGTSGYTF.

This chain joins TRBV23-1 and TRBJ1-2; no definite D call. TRBV23-1 is known as an ORF, though its function is uncertain. The CDR3 runs 13 residues. V lost 4 bases and J 3 bases, leaving 9 bases between the germline ends. The chain's CDR3 is CASSPRIDYGYTF. The CDR3 DNA reads as TGCGCCAGCAGTCCGAGAATCGACTATGGCTACACCTTC.

This chain joins TRBV6-5 and TRBJ1-1; 8 bases fit TRBD1. CDR3 length equals 15 residues. V lost 4 bases, J lost 0 bases, and 4 bases stayed unmatched. The germline gives CDR1 MNHEY, CDR2 SVGAGI. CDR3 residues: CASSSDREMNTEAFF. The CDR3 DNA reads as TGTGCCAGCAGTTCGGACAGGGAGATGAACACTGAAGCTTTCTTT.

In its sample, this clone ranks as medium-sized. DNA for the CDR3: TGTGCCAGCAGCCATCTCGGGACAAGGAACACCGGGGAGCTGTTTTTT. Translation gives CASSHLGTRNTGELFF. V usage is TRBV3-1 (or the pseudogene TRBV3-2) and J usage is TRBJ2-2; TRBD1 is a possible D gene (6 bases). Germline CDR1 LGHDT, CDR2 YNNKEL (reference sequence). This CDR3 is 16 amino acids long. Trimming removed 3 bases from V and 1 base from J, with 12 bases in between.

This clone appeared many times. This chain joins TRBV6-1 and TRBJ1-5, with a weak D call TRBD1 (5 bases). This CDR3 comprises 16 residues. V was clipped by 3 bases and J by 7 bases, with 19 bases between them. Germline CDR1 reads MNHNS; CDR2 reads SASEGT. This CDR3 is CASSDGVDRATQPQHF. The CDR3 region has the DNA TGTGCCAGCAGTGACGGAGTCGACAGAGCCACCCAGCCCCAGCATTTT.

The chain uses TRBV2 and TRBJ1-3, with D possibly being TRBD1 (6 bases). CDR3 size: 13 residues. Looked up from germline, CDR1 is SNHLY and CDR2 is FYNNEI. Trimming cost V 7 bases and J 4 bases, with 11 bases left between them. CDR3 sequence reads: CASNRDKGNTIYF. The CDR3 nucleotides are TGTGCCAGCAATCGGGACAAAGGAAACACCATATATTTT.

This clone was seen just once. The chain employs TRBV5-4 and TRBJ2-7, with 12 bases matching TRBD2. Germline trimming cut 0 bases from V and 5 bases from J; bases unmatched to any gene: 6. The CDR3 consists of 16 residues. In germline, CDR1 is SGHNT, CDR2 YYREEE (reference sequence). CDR3: CASSLGGLAGFNEQYF. For the CDR3, the DNA is TGTGCCAGCAGCTTGGGGGGACTAGCGGGTTTTAACGAGCAGTACTTC.

This sequence joins TRBV10-1 and TRBJ2-7, with D maybe TRBD2 (6 bases). Per the germline V gene, CDR1 is WNHNN and CDR2 is SYGVQD (reference sequence). Between the trimmed V and J ends, which lost 8 bases and 6 bases, there was a span of 17 bases. There are 13 residues in the CDR3. CDR3: CASAPDMGGEQYF. CDR3 DNA: TGCGCCAGCGCCCCGGATATGGGAGGCGAGCAGTACTTC.

This chain connects TRBV5-1 to TRBJ2-2; 7 nucleotides match TRBD2. Germline V lookup: CDR1 SGHRS, CDR2 YFSETQ. Trimming took 2 bases from V and 1 from J; bases not matched to a gene: 5. CDR3 length equals 16 residues. The CDR3 DNA reads TGCGCCAGCAGCTTAGCGGGACTCCGGAACACCGGGGAGCTGTTTTTT. The encoded protein is CASSLAGLRNTGELFF.

J is TRBJ1-5 and V is TRBV15; the D gene is possibly TRBD1 (5 bases). The CDR3 has 16 amino acids. The V gene's germline CDR1 is LNHNV and CDR2 YYDKDF (reference sequence). Trimming left V 1 base short and J 0 bases short, with 10 bases between. The CDR3 coding sequence is TGTGCCACCAGCAGAGGACAGAAGAATAGCAATCAGCCCCAGCATTTT. This codes for CATSRGQKNSNQPQHF.

The V gene is TRBV11-1, the J gene TRBJ2-2; 15 bases fit TRBD2. The CDR3 contains 16 residues. The V gene end was trimmed by 5 bases and the J gene end by 9 bases; junction bases not matched to a gene: 7. Germline V gene data show CDR1 as SGHAT and CDR2 as FQDESV (reference sequence). CDR3 sequence (DNA): TGTGCCAGCAGCCTCCGGACTAGCGGGGGGGCCCGGGAGCTGTTTTTT. It encodes CASSLRTSGGARELFF.

The V gene is TRBV7-9, the J gene TRBJ1-1, with a weak D call TRBD1 (5 bases). V was pared by 8 bases and J by 1 base, with 17 bases between. CDR1 is SEHNR and CDR2 is FQNEAQ in the germline V gene (reference sequence). CDR3 length equals 15 residues. The CDR3 here is CASQTQEMRNTEAFF. CDR3 DNA: TGTGCCAGCCAGACACAGGAAATGAGGAACACTGAAGCTTTCTTT.

DNA of the CDR3: TGCAGCGTTGAAGATCCAGGGCGGGAGGGCTACGAGCAGTACTTC. Translated, it gives CSVEDPGREGYEQYF. This sequence joins TRBV29-1 and TRBJ2-7; TRBD2 agrees at 9 bases. Per the germline V gene, CDR1 is SQVTM and CDR2 is ANQGSEA. The CDR3 totals 15 residues. V lost 0 bases and J lost 3; bases outside the gene matches: 6.

The CDR3 DNA reads as TGTGCCAGTAGTTTCCACAAACAAGAGACCCAGTACTTC. Translation gives CASSFHKQETQYF. The chain joins TRBV19 to TRBJ2-5; D is unresolved. Trimming removed 5 bases at V and 2 bases at J, with 9 bases between. CDR3 length: 13 amino acids. Germline CDR1 LNHDA, CDR2 SQIVND (reference sequence).

The rearrangement joins TRBV11-3 to TRBJ2-7, with D uncertain. Germline assignment: CDR1 SGHNT and CDR2 YENEEA. The CDR3 contains 16 residues. Trimming took off 2 bases at V and 3 bases at J, with 17 bases between the two ends. The CDR3 bases are TGTGCCAGCAGCTTACCCAGGCTAACACCCTACTACGAGCAGTACTTC. It specifies CASSLPRLTPYYEQYF.

This chain connects TRBV5-8 to TRBJ2-5, with 7 bases matching TRBD2. The CDR3 length is 17 residues. Germline CDR1 reads SGHTS; CDR2 reads YDEGEE. Trimming cost V 4 bases and J 5 bases; bases outside gene matches: 17. CDR3 residues: CASSRGEGAGFSETQYF. The CDR3 DNA reads as TGTGCCAGCAGCCGGGGGGAAGGGGCCGGGTTTTCGGAGACCCAGTACTTC.

The CDR3 region is CASSRRSGSTDTQYF. CDR3 sequence (DNA): TGTGCCAGCAGCCGTCGAAGCGGCAGCACAGATACGCAGTATTTT. V is TRBV11-3 and J is TRBJ2-3; TRBD2 might be the D (5 bases). V was pared by 5 bases and J by 0 bases, with 12 bases between. The V gene's germline CDR1 is SGHNT and CDR2 YENEEA. The CDR3 runs 15 residues. The full variable domain, its missing parts supplied by reference TRBV11-3 and TRBJ2-3, is EAGVVQSPRYKIIEKKQPVAFWCNPISGHNTLYWYLQNLGQGPELLIRYENEEAVDDSQLPKDRFSAERLKGVDSTLKIQPAELGDSAVYLCASSRRSGSTDTQYFGPGTRLTVL.

The chain is built from TRBV19 and TRBJ1-2; D is uncertain. Germline CDR1 LNHDA, CDR2 SQIVND (reference sequence). V shed 4 bases and J shed 3 bases, with 9 bases lying between them. This CDR3 has 13 amino acids. CDR3 amino acids: CASSRVGDYGYTF. The CDR3 DNA reads TGTGCCAGTAGTAGAGTTGGAGACTATGGCTACACCTTC.

The chain couples TRBV5-4 to TRBJ1-1, with D perhaps matching TRBD1 (5 bases). Germline-derived CDR1 and CDR2 are SGHNT and YYREEE (reference sequence). The CDR3 has 14 residues. The V gene lost 3 bases and the J gene lost 3 bases, with 12 bases spanning the gap. CDR3 coding DNA: TGTGCCAGCAGCTCGGGGGATAAGCACACTGAAGCTTTCTTT. Its protein is CASSSGDKHTEAFF.

The chain carries TRBV6-2 or TRBV6-3 and TRBJ2-1, with 8 bases aligning to TRBD2. This CDR3 spans 14 amino acids. Germline CDR1 and CDR2: MNHEY and SVGEGT. With 6 bases clipped from V and 8 bases from J, the junction kept 9 bases outside the gene matches. Here the CDR3 reads CASSSTPSGHEQFF. The CDR3 nucleotides are TGTGCCAGCAGCTCAACCCCTAGCGGGCATGAGCAGTTCTTC.

The chain couples TRBV5-5 to TRBJ1-1, with D hard to call. The CDR3 length is 13 residues. CDR1 is SGHKS, CDR2 YYEKEE, per germline (reference sequence). V shed 2 bases and J shed 4 bases, with 9 bases lying between them. The DNA of the CDR3 is TGTGCCAGCAGCTTTGGGCCGATCACTGAAGCTTTCTTT. Translating it yields CASSFGPITEAFF.

This sequence joins TRBV29-1 and TRBJ2-5; 7 nucleotides match TRBD2. The CDR3 spans 14 residues. CDR1 is SQVTM, CDR2 ANQGSEA, per germline. The J segment lost 2 bases and the V segment lost 4 bases, leaving 7 bases of the junction unmatched. Here the CDR3 DNA reads TGCAGCGTTGTATGGACTAGAAGTCAAGAGACCCAGTACTTC. Protein: CSVVWTRSQETQYF.

This chain joins TRBV27 and TRBJ2-7; 12 bases map to TRBD2. This CDR3 comprises 17 residues. Germline V gene lookup returns CDR1 MNHEY and CDR2 SMNVEV (reference sequence). V lost 3 bases to trimming and J lost 2 bases; unmatched junction nucleotides: 8. The CDR3 DNA reads TGTGCCAGCAGTTTTACCCCGACTAGCGGGAGCACCTACGAGCAGTACTTC. It encodes CASSFTPTSGSTYEQYF.

The chain joins TRBV6-5 to TRBJ1-1; 7 nucleotides agree with TRBD1. The V segment lost 8 bases and the J segment 7 bases; nucleotides outside the gene matches: 10. Germline V gene sequence: CDR1 MNHEY, CDR2 SVGAGI. CDR3 length: 13 residues. CDR3 sequence reads: CASGGRGDNEAFF. The CDR3 coding sequence is TGTGCCAGCGGGGGCAGGGGGGACAATGAAGCTTTCTTT.

This chain connects TRBV30 to TRBJ2-7, with 7 positions matching TRBD2. V was clipped by 2 bases and J by 6 bases; unmatched bases: 7. Germline-derived CDR1 and CDR2 are GTSNPN and SVGIG (reference sequence). This CDR3 contains 13 residues. The CDR3 reads CAWSKPAGSEQYF. The CDR3 DNA follows: TGTGCCTGGAGTAAGCCAGCGGGATCCGAGCAGTACTTC.

The table lists this clone with a few counts. The rearrangement joins TRBV11-2 to TRBJ1-2; TRBD1 agrees at 9 bases. V gave up 5 bases and J gave up 5 bases; unmatched junction bases: 6. Germline lookup yields CDR1 SGHAT and CDR2 FQNNGV. This CDR3 comprises 14 residues. DNA of the CDR3: TGTGCCAGCAGCCTCACAGGGGGCGGGTATGGCTACACCTTC. Amino acids: CASSLTGGGYGYTF.